This is a list of T cell receptor beta chains from one sample in a study of shared clonotypes between healthy human individuals. The method was immunoSEQ multiplex PCR; TCRdb's version includes in-frame clones alone and lacks a portion of them. The sample consists of about 1 million clones, about three quarters of them appearing once. Material: memory CD4+ T cells sorted from blood. The receptors derive from a young man in good health. CDR3s include the opening cysteine and the closing phenylalanine or tryptophan. The order of the fields is CDR3 length, V gene, D gene, J gene, clone size, CDR3 protein, CDR3 DNA. A D gene is named only where the DNA matches it firmly. The size field is filled for only some rows; it gives once, few, many or a size class.

length: 17
V: TRBV9
D: TRBD1
J: TRBJ1-2
size: NA
CDR3: CASSVGPPGQGAGGYTF
DNA: TGTGCCAGCAGCGTGGGACCACCGGGACAGGGGGCGGGTGGCTACACCTTC

length: 15
V: TRBV18
D: TRBD2
J: TRBJ2-7
size: NA
CDR3: CASSLRTSVSYEQYF
DNA: TGTGCCAGCTCACTGAGGACTAGCGTATCCTACGAGCAGTACTTC

length: 15
V: TRBV5-1
D: TRBD1
J: TRBJ1-2
size: NA
CDR3: CASYPGQVVSHGYTF
DNA: TGCGCCAGTTACCCGGGACAGGTAGTGTCACATGGCTACACCTTC

length: 15
V: TRBV6-5
D: TRBD1
J: TRBJ1-4
size: NA
CDR3: CASSYSVTGNEKLFF
DNA: TGTGCCAGCAGTTACTCTGTGACAGGGAATGAAAAACTGTTTTTT

length: 13
V: TRBV5-6
D: NA
J: TRBJ2-5
size: NA
CDR3: CASSLGAAETQYF
DNA: TGTGCCAGCAGCTTGGGAGCCGCGGAGACCCAGTACTTC

length: 15
V: TRBV5-8
D: NA
J: TRBJ1-1
size: once
CDR3: CASSLEGHQNTEAFF
DNA: TGTGCCAGCAGCTTGGAAGGCCACCAAAACACTGAAGCTTTCTTT

length: 14
V: TRBV6-1
D: NA
J: TRBJ1-1
size: NA
CDR3: CASSDGFGAAEAFF
DNA: TGTGCCAGCAGTGATGGGTTCGGGGCGGCCGAAGCTTTCTTT

length: 17
V: TRBV7-9
D: TRBD2
J: TRBJ2-3
size: NA
CDR3: CASSLVPASGSTDTQYF
DNA: TGTGCCAGCAGCTTAGTGCCGGCTAGCGGCAGCACAGATACGCAGTATTTT

length: 15
V: TRBV30
D: TRBD1
J: TRBJ2-7
size: NA
CDR3: CAWTALDRVGNEQYF
DNA: TGTGCCTGGACCGCCCTGGACAGGGTGGGAAACGAGCAGTACTTC

length: 14
V: TRBV10-3
D: TRBD1
J: TRBJ1-2
size: NA
CDR3: CAISEKGAGYGYTF
DNA: TGTGCCATCAGTGAGAAGGGGGCAGGCTATGGCTACACCTTC

length: 12
V: TRBV10-2
D: NA
J: TRBJ1-4
size: NA
CDR3: CASSEQGGKLFF
DNA: TGCGCCAGCAGTGAGCAGGGAGGAAAACTGTTTTTT

length: 16
V: TRBV5-1
D: NA
J: TRBJ1-1
size: NA
CDR3: CASSLASGQAYTEAFF
DNA: TGCGCCAGCAGCTTGGCCTCCGGGCAGGCTTACACTGAAGCTTTCTTT

length: 16
V: TRBV7-6
D: NA
J: TRBJ2-7
size: once
CDR3: CASSPGKHSLGNEQYF
DNA: TGTGCCAGCAGCCCAGGAAAACATTCCTTGGGGAACGAGCAGTACTTC

length: 15
V: TRBV4-1
D: NA
J: TRBJ2-4
size: few
CDR3: CASSQEGDKKNIQYF
DNA: TGCGCCAGCAGCCAAGAGGGGGACAAGAAAAACATTCAGTACTTC

length: 16
V: TRBV4-1
D: NA
J: TRBJ2-1
size: NA
CDR3: CASSQGRAVSYNEQFF
DNA: TGCGCCAGCAGCCAAGGTCGGGCGGTCTCCTACAATGAGCAGTTCTTC

length: 12
V: TRBV5-4
D: NA
J: TRBJ1-5
size: NA
CDR3: CASSLDRGRRYF
DNA: TGTGCCAGCAGCTTGGACCGGGGCCGCAGGTATTTT

length: 15
V: TRBV29-1
D: TRBD2
J: TRBJ2-2
size: NA
CDR3: CSVGGLAGGLGELFF
DNA: TGCAGCGTTGGGGGACTAGCGGGAGGATTGGGGGAGCTGTTTTTT

length: 14
V: TRBV7-9
D: NA
J: TRBJ2-7
size: few
CDR3: CASSPPGASYEQYF
DNA: TGTGCCAGCAGCCCCCCCGGGGCGTCCTACGAGCAGTACTTC

length: 14
V: TRBV5-4
D: TRBD1
J: TRBJ2-7
size: NA
CDR3: CASSLDRYSYEQYF
DNA: TGTGCCAGCAGCCTGGACAGGTATTCCTACGAGCAGTACTTC

length: 16
V: TRBV7-9
D: NA
J: TRBJ2-5
size: NA
CDR3: CASSFSAYSFLETQYF
DNA: TGTGCCAGCAGCTTTAGCGCGTACAGCTTTTTGGAGACCCAGTACTTC

length: 15
V: TRBV10-2
D: TRBD2
J: TRBJ2-5
size: few
CDR3: CASSEYGRAGETQYF
DNA: TGCGCCAGCAGTGAATACGGGAGGGCCGGGGAGACCCAGTACTTC

length: 13
V: TRBV2
D: NA
J: TRBJ2-3
size: NA
CDR3: CASRAWGADTQYF
DNA: TGTGCCAGCAGAGCGTGGGGCGCAGATACGCAGTATTTT

length: 17
V: TRBV7-6
D: NA
J: TRBJ2-2
size: NA
CDR3: CASSFGYRGKKDGELFF
DNA: TGTGCCAGCAGCTTTGGCTATCGAGGGAAGAAAGACGGGGAGCTGTTTTTT

length: 17
V: TRBV5-4
D: TRBD2
J: TRBJ2-1
size: NA
CDR3: CASSLAGREFSYNEQFF
DNA: TGTGCCAGCAGCTTGGCCGGGAGGGAGTTCTCCTACAATGAGCAGTTCTTC

length: 12
V: TRBV2
D: TRBD1
J: TRBJ2-5
size: many
CDR3: CASGDRVETQYF
DNA: TGTGCCAGCGGGGACAGGGTAGAGACCCAGTACTTC

length: 14
V: TRBV6-5
D: TRBD2
J: TRBJ2-7
size: NA
CDR3: CASSYSRGSYEQYF
DNA: TGTGCCAGCAGTTATTCGCGGGGGTCCTACGAGCAGTACTTC

length: 16
V: TRBV29-1
D: NA
J: TRBJ2-3
size: NA
CDR3: CSFLEGGGTSTDTQYF
DNA: TGCAGCTTTCTTGAGGGAGGGGGGACCAGCACAGATACGCAGTATTTT

length: 12
V: TRBV7-2
D: NA
J: TRBJ2-3
size: NA
CDR3: CASSANTDTQYF
DNA: TGTGCCAGCAGCGCCAACACAGATACGCAGTATTTT

length: 14
V: TRBV10-3
D: NA
J: TRBJ1-1
size: NA
CDR3: CAISESGGRTEAFF
DNA: TGTGCCATCAGTGAGTCTGGCGGGAGGACTGAAGCTTTCTTT

length: 15
V: TRBV25-1
D: NA
J: TRBJ1-2
size: NA
CDR3: CASSEHRSTAGGYTF
DNA: TGTGCCAGCAGTGAACACCGGAGTACAGCGGGCGGCTACACCTTC

length: 14
V: TRBV9
D: NA
J: TRBJ2-7
size: NA
CDR3: CASSRDGSSYEQYF
DNA: TGTGCCAGCAGCCGAGACGGGAGCTCCTACGAGCAGTACTTC

length: 13
V: TRBV9
D: NA
J: TRBJ2-5
size: NA
CDR3: CASSLSGKETQYF
DNA: TGTGCCAGCAGCCTATCGGGGAAGGAGACCCAGTACTTC

length: 15
V: TRBV29-1
D: TRBD1
J: TRBJ2-3
size: NA
CDR3: CSVTRYGQGRDTQYF
DNA: TGCAGCGTGACGAGATACGGACAGGGGCGGGATACGCAGTATTTT

length: 13
V: TRBV6-5
D: TRBD2
J: TRBJ2-5
size: NA
CDR3: CASSSWGGETQYF
DNA: TGTGCCAGCAGTAGCTGGGGAGGGGAGACCCAGTACTTC

length: 17
V: TRBV25-1
D: NA
J: TRBJ2-2
size: NA
CDR3: CASSDLKTGGDAGELFF
DNA: TGTGCCAGCAGCGACCTCAAAACAGGGGGGGACGCCGGGGAGCTGTTTTTT

length: 15
V: TRBV18
D: TRBD2
J: TRBJ2-7
size: NA
CDR3: CASSQGTSGSYEQYF
DNA: TGTGCCAGCTCACAAGGGACTAGCGGGAGTTACGAGCAGTACTTC

length: 14
V: TRBV7-7
D: TRBD1
J: TRBJ1-4
size: NA
CDR3: CASSPGGPGQKLFF
DNA: TGTGCTAGCAGCCCAGGGGGGCCAGGGCAAAAACTGTTTTTT